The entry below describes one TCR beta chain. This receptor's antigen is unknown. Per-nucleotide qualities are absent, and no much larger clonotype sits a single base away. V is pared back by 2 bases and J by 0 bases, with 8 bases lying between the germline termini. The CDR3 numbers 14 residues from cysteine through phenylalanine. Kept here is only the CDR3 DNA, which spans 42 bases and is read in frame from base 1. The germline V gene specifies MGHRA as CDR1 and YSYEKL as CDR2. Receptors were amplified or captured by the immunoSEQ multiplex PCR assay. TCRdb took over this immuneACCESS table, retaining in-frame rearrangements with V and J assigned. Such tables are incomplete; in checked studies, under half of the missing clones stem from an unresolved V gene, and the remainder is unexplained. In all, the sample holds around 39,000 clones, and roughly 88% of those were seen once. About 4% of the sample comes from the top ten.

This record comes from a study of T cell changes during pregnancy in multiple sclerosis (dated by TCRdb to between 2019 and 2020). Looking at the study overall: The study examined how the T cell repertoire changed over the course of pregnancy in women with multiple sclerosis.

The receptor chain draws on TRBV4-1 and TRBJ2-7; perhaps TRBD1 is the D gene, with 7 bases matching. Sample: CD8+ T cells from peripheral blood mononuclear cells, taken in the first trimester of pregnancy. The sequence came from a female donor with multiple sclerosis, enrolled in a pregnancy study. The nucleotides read TGCGCCAGCAGCCAACAGGGGGGCTCCTACGAGCAGTACTTC. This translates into CASSQQGGSYEQYF.